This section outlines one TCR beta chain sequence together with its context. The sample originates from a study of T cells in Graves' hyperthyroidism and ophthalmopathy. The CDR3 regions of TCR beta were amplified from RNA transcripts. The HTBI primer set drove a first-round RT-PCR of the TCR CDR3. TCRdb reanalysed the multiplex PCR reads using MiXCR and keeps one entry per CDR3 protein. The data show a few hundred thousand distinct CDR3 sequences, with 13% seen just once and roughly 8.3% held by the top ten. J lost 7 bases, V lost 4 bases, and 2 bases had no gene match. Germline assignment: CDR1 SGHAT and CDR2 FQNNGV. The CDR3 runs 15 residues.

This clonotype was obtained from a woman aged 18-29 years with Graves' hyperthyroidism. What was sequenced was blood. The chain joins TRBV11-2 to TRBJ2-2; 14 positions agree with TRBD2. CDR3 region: CASSSTSGRDGELFF. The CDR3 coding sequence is TGTGCCAGCAGCTCGACTAGCGGGAGGGACGGGGAGCTGTTTTTT.